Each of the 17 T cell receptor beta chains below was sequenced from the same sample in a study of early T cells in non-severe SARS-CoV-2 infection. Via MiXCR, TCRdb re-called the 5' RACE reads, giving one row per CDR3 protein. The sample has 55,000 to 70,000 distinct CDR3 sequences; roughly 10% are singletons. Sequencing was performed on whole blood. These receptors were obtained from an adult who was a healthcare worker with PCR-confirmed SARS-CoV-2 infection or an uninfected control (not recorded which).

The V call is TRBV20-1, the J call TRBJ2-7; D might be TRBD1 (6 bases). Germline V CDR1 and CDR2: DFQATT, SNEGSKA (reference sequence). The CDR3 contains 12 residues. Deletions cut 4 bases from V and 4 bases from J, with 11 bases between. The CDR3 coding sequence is TGCAGTGCTAACTTACAGGGATACGAGCAGTACTTC. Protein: CSANLQGYEQYF.

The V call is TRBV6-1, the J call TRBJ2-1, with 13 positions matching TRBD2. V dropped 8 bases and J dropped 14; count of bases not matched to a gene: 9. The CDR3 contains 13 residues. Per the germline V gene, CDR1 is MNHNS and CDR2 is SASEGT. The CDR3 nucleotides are TGTGCCAGCGGGACTAGCGGGATGGGCTCGGAGTTCTTC. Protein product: CASGTSGMGSEFF.

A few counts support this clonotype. The CDR3 DNA reads as TGTGCCAGCAGCCTACCGGGACTAGCGGGTGCCGGGGAGCTGTTTTTT. Protein product: CASSLPGLAGAGELFF. This sequence joins TRBV7-2 and TRBJ2-2, with 12 nucleotides matching TRBD2. The CDR3 is 16 residues long. Germline-derived CDR1 and CDR2 are SGHTA and FQGNSA. With 5 bases clipped from V and 6 bases from J, the junction kept 7 bases outside the gene matches.

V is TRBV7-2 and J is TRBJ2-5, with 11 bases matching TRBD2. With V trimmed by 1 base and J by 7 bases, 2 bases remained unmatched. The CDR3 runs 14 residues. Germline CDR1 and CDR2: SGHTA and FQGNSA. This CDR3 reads CASSLVLAGGTQYF. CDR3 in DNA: TGTGCCAGCAGCTTAGTGCTAGCGGGAGGGACCCAGTACTTC.

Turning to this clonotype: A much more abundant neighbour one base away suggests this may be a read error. DNA of the CDR3: TGTGCCAGCAGGCAACAGGGACTAGCTTGGTATTTT. Translation gives CASRQQGLAWYF. V and J are TRBV25-1 and TRBJ2-3, with 9 bases that match TRBD2. The CDR3 sequence is 12 residues long. In germline, CDR1 is MGHDK, CDR2 SYGVNS. V was clipped by 6 bases and J by 14 bases; unmatched bases: 9.

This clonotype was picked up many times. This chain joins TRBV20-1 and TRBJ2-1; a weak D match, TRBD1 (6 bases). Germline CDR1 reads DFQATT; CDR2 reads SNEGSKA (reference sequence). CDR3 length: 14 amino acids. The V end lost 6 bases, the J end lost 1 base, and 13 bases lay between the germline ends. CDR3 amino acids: CSARTGQSYNEQFF. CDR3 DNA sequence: TGCAGTGCCAGGACTGGACAGTCCTACAATGAGCAGTTCTTC.

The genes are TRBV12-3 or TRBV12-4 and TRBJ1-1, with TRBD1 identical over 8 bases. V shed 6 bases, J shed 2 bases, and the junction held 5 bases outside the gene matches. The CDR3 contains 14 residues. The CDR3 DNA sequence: TGTGCCAGCAGAGGGACAGGCATCAACACTGAAGCTTTCTTT. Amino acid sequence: CASRGTGINTEAFF.

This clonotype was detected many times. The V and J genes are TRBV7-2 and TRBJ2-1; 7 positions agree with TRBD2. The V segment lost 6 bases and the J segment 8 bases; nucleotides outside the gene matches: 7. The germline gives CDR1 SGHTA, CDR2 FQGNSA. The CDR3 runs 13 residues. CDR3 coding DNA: TGTGCCAGCAGGTCGAGCGGGATCCATGAGCAGTTCTTC. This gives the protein CASRSSGIHEQFF.

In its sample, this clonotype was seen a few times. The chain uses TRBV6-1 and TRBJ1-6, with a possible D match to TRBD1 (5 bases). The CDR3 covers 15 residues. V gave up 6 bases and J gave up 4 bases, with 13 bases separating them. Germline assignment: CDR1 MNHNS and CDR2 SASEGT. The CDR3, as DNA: TGTGCCAGCAGCAGATCAGGGAGATATAATTCACCCCTCCACTTT. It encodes CASSRSGRYNSPLHF.

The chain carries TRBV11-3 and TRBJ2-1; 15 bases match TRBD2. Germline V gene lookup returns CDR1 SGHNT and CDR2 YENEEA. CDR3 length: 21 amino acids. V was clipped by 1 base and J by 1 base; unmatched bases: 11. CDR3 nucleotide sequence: TGTGCCAGCAGCTTAGCGGGACTAGCGGGAGGTCCTGGGGGGTCCTACAATGAGCAGTTCTTC. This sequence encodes CASSLAGLAGGPGGSYNEQFF. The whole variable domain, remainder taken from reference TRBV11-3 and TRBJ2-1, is EAGVVQSPRYKIIEKKQPVAFWCNPISGHNTLYWYLQNLGQGPELLIRYENEEAVDDSQLPKDRFSAERLKGVDSTLKIQPAELGDSAVYLCASSLAGLAGGPGGSYNEQFFGPGTRLTVL.

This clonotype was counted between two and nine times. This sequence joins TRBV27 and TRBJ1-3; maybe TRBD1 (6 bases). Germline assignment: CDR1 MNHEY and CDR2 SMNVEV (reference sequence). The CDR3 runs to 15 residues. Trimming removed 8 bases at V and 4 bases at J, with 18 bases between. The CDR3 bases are TGTGCCAGCCGCCCCACAGGGATATCCGGAAACACCATATATTTT. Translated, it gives CASRPTGISGNTIYF.

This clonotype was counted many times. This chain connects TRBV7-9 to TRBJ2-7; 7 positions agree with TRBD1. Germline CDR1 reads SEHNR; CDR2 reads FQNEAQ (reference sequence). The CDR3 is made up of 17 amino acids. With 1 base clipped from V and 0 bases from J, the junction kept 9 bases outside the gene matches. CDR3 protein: CASSLGTGHFSSYEQYF. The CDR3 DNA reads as TGTGCCAGCAGCTTAGGGACAGGTCATTTCAGCTCCTACGAGCAGTACTTC.

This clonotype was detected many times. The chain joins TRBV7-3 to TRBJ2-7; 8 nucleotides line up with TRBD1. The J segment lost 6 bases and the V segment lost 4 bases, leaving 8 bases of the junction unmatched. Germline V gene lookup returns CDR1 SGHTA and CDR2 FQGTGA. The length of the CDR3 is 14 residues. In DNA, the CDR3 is TGTGCCAGCAGCTGGACGACAGGGGTGGGCGAGCAGTACTTC. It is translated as CASSWTTGVGEQYF.

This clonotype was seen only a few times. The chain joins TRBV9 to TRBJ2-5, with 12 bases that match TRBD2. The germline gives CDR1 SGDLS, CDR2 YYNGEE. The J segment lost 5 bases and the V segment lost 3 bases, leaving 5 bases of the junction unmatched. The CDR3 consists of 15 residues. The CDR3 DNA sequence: TGTGCCAGCAGCGCCGCGCTAGCGGGAGGGGAGACCCAGTACTTC. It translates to CASSAALAGGETQYF.

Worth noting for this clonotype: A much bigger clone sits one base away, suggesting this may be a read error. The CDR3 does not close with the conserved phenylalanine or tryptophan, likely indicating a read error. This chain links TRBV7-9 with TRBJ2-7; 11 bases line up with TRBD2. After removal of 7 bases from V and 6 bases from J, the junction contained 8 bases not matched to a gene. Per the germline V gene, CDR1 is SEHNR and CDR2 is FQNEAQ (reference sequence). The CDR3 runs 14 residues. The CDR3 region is CASTIAGGPLEQYS. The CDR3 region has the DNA TGTGCCAGCACCATAGCGGGAGGGCCCCTCGAGCAGTACTCC.

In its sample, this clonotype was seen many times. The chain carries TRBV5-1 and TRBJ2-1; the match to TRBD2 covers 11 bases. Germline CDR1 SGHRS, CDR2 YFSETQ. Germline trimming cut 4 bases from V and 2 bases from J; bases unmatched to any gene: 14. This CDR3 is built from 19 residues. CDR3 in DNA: TGCGCCAGCAGCCCTCACATAGCGGGAGGGCCTGTAACCTACAATGAGCAGTTCTTC. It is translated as CASSPHIAGGPVTYNEQFF.

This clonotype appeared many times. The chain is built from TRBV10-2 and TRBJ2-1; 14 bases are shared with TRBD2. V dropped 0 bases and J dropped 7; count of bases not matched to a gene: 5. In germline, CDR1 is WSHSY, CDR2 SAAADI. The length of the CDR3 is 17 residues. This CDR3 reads CASSESPGLAGVNEQFF. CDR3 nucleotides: TGCGCCAGCAGTGAGTCTCCGGGACTAGCGGGAGTAAATGAGCAGTTCTTC.